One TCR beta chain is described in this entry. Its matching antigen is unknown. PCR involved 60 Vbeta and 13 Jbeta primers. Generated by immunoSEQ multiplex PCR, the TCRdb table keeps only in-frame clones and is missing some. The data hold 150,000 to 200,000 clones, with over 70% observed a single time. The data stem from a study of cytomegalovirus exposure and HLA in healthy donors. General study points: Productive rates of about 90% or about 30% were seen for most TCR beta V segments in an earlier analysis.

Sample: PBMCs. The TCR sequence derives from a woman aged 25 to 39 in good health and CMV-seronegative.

The CDR3 protein is CASRGAGDYEQYF. The CDR3 bases are TGTGCCAGCAGGGGGGCGGGGGACTACGAGCAGTACTTC. The chain carries TRBV6-5 and TRBJ2-7; tentative D call: TRBD2 (7 bases). Trimming took 6 bases from V and 3 from J, leaving 12 bases between them. The CDR3 covers 13 residues. CDR1 is MNHEY, CDR2 SVGAGI, per germline.